The T cell receptor (beta chain) described here comes from a study of regulatory T cells in long-lasting Graves disease. CDR1 and CDR2 (germline): SGHTA, FQGNSA. This CDR3 has 15 residues. The TCR beta library used iRepertoire HTBI primers with Arm-PCR amplification of CDR3. TCRdb re-analysed the multiplex PCR reads in MiXCR, keeping a single row per CDR3 protein. This table holds hundreds of thousands of distinct CDR3 sequences, about 22% found once. Indicated time point: persistent/refractory GD, antithyroid drugs over 5 years with positive TRAb. The TCR library was made from RNA that had been extracted from PBMCs in TRIzol. A word on this clonotype: At one boundary the junction diverges from the germline segment, which might be a read error.

The genes are TRBV7-2 and TRBJ1-5, with 10 bases that match TRBD1. The sample here was peripheral blood mononuclear cells (PBMCs), taken when the disease was refractory, from a patient treated with antithyroid drugs. The TCR was taken from a female donor with Graves disease. The CDR3 nucleotides read TGTGCCGGCAGTCCAACCGGGACAGGGGCTTTGCCCCAGCATTTT. Protein product: CAGSPTGTGALPQHF.